Listed here are 16 T cell receptor beta chains from one sample, sequenced in a study of shared clonotypes between healthy human individuals. Generated by immunoSEQ multiplex PCR, the TCRdb table keeps only in-frame clones and is missing some. The data hold 2 million to 2.5 million clones, with 80% to 95% observed a single time. Sample: naive CD4+ T cells from PBMCs. The sample's subset: CD45RA+ positively selected. Receptors originate from a young man in good health. Some clones in this sample may be carry-over from other donors' samples.

This clone was found once. The chain carries TRBV2 and TRBJ2-5; D remains unclear. CDR1 and CDR2 from the germline V gene are SNHLY and FYNNEI. The CDR3 sequence is 14 residues long. Trimming took off 6 bases at V and 1 base at J, with 12 bases between the two ends. The CDR3 DNA is TGTGCCAGCAGGAGTGAGCGACTCCAAGAGACCCAGTACTTC. It yields the protein CASRSERLQETQYF.

The gene calls are TRBV10-3 and TRBJ1-2, with TRBD1 as a possible D gene (5 bases). The CDR3 length is 14 residues. Germline V gene lookup returns CDR1 ENHRY and CDR2 SYGVKD. Between the trimmed V and J ends, which lost 10 bases and 0 bases, there was a span of 15 bases. The CDR3 bases are TGTGCCAACCTGCCAGGGACCTCTAACTATGGCTACACCTTC. This codes for CANLPGTSNYGYTF.

V and J are TRBV5-4 and TRBJ1-2, with a tentative D call TRBD1 (6 bases). The germline V gene has CDR1 SGHNT and CDR2 YYREEE (reference sequence). This CDR3 comprises 15 residues. Trimming cost V 1 base and J 5 bases, with 15 bases left between them. The CDR3 reads CASSLSTGAFYGYTF. For the CDR3, the DNA is TGTGCCAGCAGCTTGTCTACGGGGGCCTTTTATGGCTACACCTTC.

The chain carries TRBV6-1 and TRBJ1-3; D call uncertain. The V gene lost 7 bases and the J gene lost 4 bases, with 14 bases spanning the gap. There are 14 residues in the CDR3. Looked up from germline, CDR1 is MNHNS and CDR2 is SASEGT. CDR3 protein: CASTRGGYGNTIYF. CDR3 sequence (DNA): TGTGCCAGCACACGGGGAGGTTACGGAAACACCATATATTTT.

This chain's CDR3 is CASSFRAGAMNTGELFF. Written as DNA, the CDR3 is TGTGCCAGCAGCTTCCGTGCGGGAGCGATGAACACCGGGGAGCTGTTTTTT. The genes are TRBV7-9 and TRBJ2-2; 7 bases map to TRBD2. Germline trimming cut 3 bases from V and 1 base from J; bases unmatched to any gene: 8. Germline assignment: CDR1 SEHNR and CDR2 FQNEAQ (reference sequence). The CDR3 length is 17 residues.

This chain joins TRBV4-3 and TRBJ2-5; perhaps D is TRBD1 or TRBD2 (5 bases each). V lost 3 bases and J 5 bases, leaving 19 bases between the germline ends. Looked up from germline, CDR1 is LGHNA and CDR2 is YSLEER. The CDR3 contains 16 residues. CDR3 nucleotides: TGCGCCAGCAGCCAGGCCGGGGCAGCGCTAGTGGAGACCCAGTACTTC. This encodes CASSQAGAALVETQYF.

This clone occurred once. The chain has TRBV29-1 and TRBJ2-1, with 9 bases matching TRBD2. There are 14 residues in the CDR3. The V segment lost 8 bases and the J segment 9 bases; nucleotides outside the gene matches: 14. The germline CDR1 and CDR2 sequences are SQVTM and ANQGSEA. The CDR3 reads CSTTSGTSFSEQFF. The CDR3 DNA reads TGCAGCACCACTTCCGGGACTAGCTTTAGTGAGCAGTTCTTC.

The sample holds one count of this clone. The genes are TRBV18 and TRBJ1-2; 9 bases line up with TRBD1. CDR3 size: 14 residues. Trimming took 6 bases from V and 6 from J; bases not matched to a gene: 8. The germline CDR1 and CDR2 sequences are KGHSH and LQKENI. The CDR3 protein is CASSPTQGADGYTF. The CDR3 bases are TGTGCCAGCTCGCCAACACAGGGGGCTGATGGCTACACCTTC.

Comments on this clone: The sample has other DNA sequences that encode this CDR3 too. The chain links TRBV19 to TRBJ2-6; D gene unclear. This CDR3 is built from 15 residues. Germline assignment: CDR1 LNHDA and CDR2 SQIVND (reference sequence). V lost 4 bases to trimming and J lost 1 base, with 8 bases between them. The CDR3 DNA sequence: TGTGCCAGTAGTACAACCGGTTCTGGGGCCAACGTCCTGACTTTC. Translating it yields CASSTTGSGANVLTF.

The chain has TRBV15 and TRBJ1-5, with 8 nucleotides matching TRBD1. Germline CDR1 reads LNHNV; CDR2 reads YYDKDF (reference sequence). V was clipped by 3 bases and J by 0 bases; unmatched bases: 7. The CDR3 is 17 amino acids. CDR3 in amino acids: CATSRDRAYPSNQPQHF. The CDR3 DNA sequence: TGTGCCACCAGCAGGGACAGGGCCTATCCTAGCAATCAGCCCCAGCATTTT.

V usage is TRBV19 and J usage is TRBJ1-2, with 7 positions matching TRBD1. The CDR3 is made up of 12 amino acids. From germline, CDR1 is LNHDA and CDR2 SQIVND (reference sequence). V gave up 6 bases and J gave up 8 bases; unmatched junction bases: 6. The CDR3 is CASSGQVLGYTF. The DNA of the CDR3 is TGTGCCAGTAGCGGACAGGTTCTGGGCTACACCTTC.

The chain recombines TRBV27 with TRBJ2-5; 7 bases line up with TRBD1. The CDR3 spans 14 residues. Looked up from germline, CDR1 is MNHEY and CDR2 is SMNVEV (reference sequence). With V trimmed by 6 bases and J by 4 bases, 8 bases remained unmatched. The CDR3 loop reads CASRQQGRVETQYF. The CDR3 DNA follows: TGTGCCAGCAGGCAACAGGGGAGAGTAGAGACCCAGTACTTC.

The chain couples TRBV30 to TRBJ1-2, with a possible D match to TRBD1 (5 bases). The CDR3 sequence is 12 residues long. From germline, CDR1 is GTSNPN and CDR2 SVGIG (reference sequence). V lost 4 bases, J lost 5 bases, and 11 bases lay in between. As DNA, the CDR3 is TGTGCCTGGAACGGGGGTGGATATGGCTACACCTTC. This sequence encodes CAWNGGGYGYTF.

This clone was observed a single time. The sample carries other DNA sequences with the same CDR3. The gene calls are TRBV5-1 and TRBJ2-5, with 7 bases lining up with TRBD1. Trimming removed 4 bases from V and 3 bases from J; junction bases left unmatched: 3. Germline-derived CDR1 and CDR2 are SGHRS and YFSETQ. CDR3 size: 13 residues. CDR3 region: CASSPGTEETQYF. CDR3 sequence (DNA): TGCGCCAGCAGCCCAGGGACAGAAGAGACCCAGTACTTC. Combining the CDR3 with reference TRBV5-1 and TRBJ2-5 gives the whole variable domain KAGVTQTPRYLIKTRGQQVTLSCSPISGHRSVSWYQQTPGQGLQFLFEYFSETQRNKGNFPGRFSGRQFSNSRSEMNVSTLELGDSALYLCASSPGTEETQYFGPGTRLLVL.

The chain combines TRBV15 with TRBJ2-3; D is ambiguous. V was clipped by 3 bases and J by 4 bases, with 8 bases between them. The CDR3 is made up of 13 amino acids. The V gene's germline CDR1 is LNHNV and CDR2 YYDKDF (reference sequence). The CDR3 reads CATSRARSDTQYF. The CDR3 nucleotides read TGTGCCACCAGCAGGGCCCGTTCAGATACGCAGTATTTT.

The V gene is TRBV7-9, the J gene TRBJ2-6; 9 bases match TRBD1. Trimming removed 2 bases from V and 3 bases from J; junction bases left unmatched: 8. The CDR3 is made up of 18 amino acids. From germline, CDR1 is SEHNR and CDR2 FQNEAQ (reference sequence). CDR3 nucleotide sequence: TGTGCCAGCAGCTTAAAAGGGACAGGGTTCGGTGGGGCCAACGTCCTGACTTTC. The encoded protein is CASSLKGTGFGGANVLTF.